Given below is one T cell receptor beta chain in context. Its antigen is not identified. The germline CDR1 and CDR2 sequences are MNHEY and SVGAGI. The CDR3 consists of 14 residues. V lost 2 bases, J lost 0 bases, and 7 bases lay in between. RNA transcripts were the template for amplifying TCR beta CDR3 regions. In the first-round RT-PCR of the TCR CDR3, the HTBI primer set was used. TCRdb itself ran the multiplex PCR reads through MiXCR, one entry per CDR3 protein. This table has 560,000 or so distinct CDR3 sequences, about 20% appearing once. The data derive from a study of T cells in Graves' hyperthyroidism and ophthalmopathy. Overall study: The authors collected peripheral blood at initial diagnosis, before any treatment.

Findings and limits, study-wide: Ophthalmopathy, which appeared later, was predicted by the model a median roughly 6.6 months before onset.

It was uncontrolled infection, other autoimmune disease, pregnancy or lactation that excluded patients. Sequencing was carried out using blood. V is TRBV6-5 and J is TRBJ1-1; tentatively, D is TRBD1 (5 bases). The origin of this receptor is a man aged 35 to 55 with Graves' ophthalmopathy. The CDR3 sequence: CASSYGGVNTEAFF. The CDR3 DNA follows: TGTGCCAGCAGTTACGGGGGGGTGAACACTGAAGCTTTCTTT.